The subject of this entry is one TCR beta chain. Profiling relied on immunoSEQ multiplex PCR, and the TCRdb table lists in-frame clones only, not all of them. The table has around 220,000 clones, 85% to 90% seen once. The data were obtained in a study of blood T cell repertoires in COVID-19. Germline V gives CDR1 KGHDR, CDR2 SFDVKD. The CDR3 loop spans 14 amino acids. V shed 4 bases and J shed 4 bases, with 12 bases lying between them. The chain carries TRBV24-1 and TRBJ1-2; tentative D call: TRBD1 (6 bases). The specimen sequenced was PBMCs or T cells enriched from blood (not recorded which). The sequence was collected from a woman in her fifties or sixties with acute COVID-19. The CDR3 DNA is TGTGCCACCAGTGACTGGGGGGGCAGCTATGGCTACACCTTC. Its protein product is CATSDWGGSYGYTF.